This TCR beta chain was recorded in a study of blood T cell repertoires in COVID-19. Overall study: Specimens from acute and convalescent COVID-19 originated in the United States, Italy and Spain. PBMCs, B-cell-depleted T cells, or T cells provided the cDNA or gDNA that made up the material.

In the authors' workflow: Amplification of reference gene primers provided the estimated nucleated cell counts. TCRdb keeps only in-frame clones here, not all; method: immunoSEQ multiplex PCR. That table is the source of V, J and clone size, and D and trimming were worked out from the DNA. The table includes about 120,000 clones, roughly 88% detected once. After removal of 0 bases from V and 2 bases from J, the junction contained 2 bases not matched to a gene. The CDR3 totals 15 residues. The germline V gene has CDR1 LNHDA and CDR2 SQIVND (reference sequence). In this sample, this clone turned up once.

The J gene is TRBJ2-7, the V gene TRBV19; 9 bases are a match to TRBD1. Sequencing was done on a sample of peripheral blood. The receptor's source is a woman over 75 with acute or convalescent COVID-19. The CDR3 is CASSIDDRGAYEQYF. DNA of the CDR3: TGTGCCAGTAGTATAGATGACAGGGGGGCCTACGAGCAGTACTTC.